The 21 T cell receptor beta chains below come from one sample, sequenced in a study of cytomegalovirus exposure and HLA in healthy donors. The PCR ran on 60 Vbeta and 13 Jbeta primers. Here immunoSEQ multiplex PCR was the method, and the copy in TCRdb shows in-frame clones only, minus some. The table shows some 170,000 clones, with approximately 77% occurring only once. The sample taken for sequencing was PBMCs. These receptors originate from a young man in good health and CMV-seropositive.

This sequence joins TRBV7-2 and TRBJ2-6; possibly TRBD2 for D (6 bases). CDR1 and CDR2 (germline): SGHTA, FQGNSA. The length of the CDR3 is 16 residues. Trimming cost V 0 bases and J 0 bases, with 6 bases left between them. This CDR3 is CASSLAGSSGANVLTF. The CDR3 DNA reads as TGTGCCAGCAGCTTAGCCGGGAGCTCTGGGGCCAACGTCCTGACTTTC.

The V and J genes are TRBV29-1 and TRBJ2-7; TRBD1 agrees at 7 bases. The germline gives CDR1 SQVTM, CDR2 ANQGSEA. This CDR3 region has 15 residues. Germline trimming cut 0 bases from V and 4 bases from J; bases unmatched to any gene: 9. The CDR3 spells CSVEEEQGYLYEQYF. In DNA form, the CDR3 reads TGCAGCGTTGAAGAAGAACAGGGGTATCTATACGAGCAGTACTTC.

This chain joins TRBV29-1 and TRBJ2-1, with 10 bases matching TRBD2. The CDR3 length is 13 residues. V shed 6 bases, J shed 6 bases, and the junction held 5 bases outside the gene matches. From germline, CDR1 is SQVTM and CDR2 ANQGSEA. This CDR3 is CSVGTSVINEQFF. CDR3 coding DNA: TGCAGCGTCGGGACTAGCGTGATCAATGAGCAGTTCTTC.

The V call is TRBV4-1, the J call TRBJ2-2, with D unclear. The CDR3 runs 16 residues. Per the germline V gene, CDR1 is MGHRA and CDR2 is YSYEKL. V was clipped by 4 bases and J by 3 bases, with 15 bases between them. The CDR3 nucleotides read TGCGCCAGCAGCCTGTACTTGACTGGAGACACCGGGGAGCTGTTTTTT. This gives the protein CASSLYLTGDTGELFF.

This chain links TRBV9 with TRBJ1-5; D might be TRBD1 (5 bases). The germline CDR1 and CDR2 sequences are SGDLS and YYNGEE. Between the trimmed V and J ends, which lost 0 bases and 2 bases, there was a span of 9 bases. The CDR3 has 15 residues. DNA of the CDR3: TGTGCCAGCAGCGTAGGTGAAGGGGGCAATCAGCCCCAGCATTTT. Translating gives CASSVGEGGNQPQHF.

CDR3 residues: CSVEGGTNSYNEQFF. DNA of the CDR3: TGCAGCGTTGAGGGCGGGACGAACTCCTACAATGAGCAGTTCTTC. This chain uses TRBV29-1 with TRBJ2-1; D is possibly TRBD2 (6 bases). Germline CDR1 and CDR2: SQVTM and ANQGSEA. Trimming took 3 bases from V and 0 from J, leaving 12 bases between them. The CDR3 spans 15 residues.

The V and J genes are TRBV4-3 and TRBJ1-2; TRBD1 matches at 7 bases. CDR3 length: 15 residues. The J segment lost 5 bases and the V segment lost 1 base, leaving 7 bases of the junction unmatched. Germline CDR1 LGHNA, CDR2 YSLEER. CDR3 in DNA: TGCGCCAGCAGCCAAGTCCCCCCCAGGGGGTATGGCTACACCTTC. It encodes CASSQVPPRGYGYTF.

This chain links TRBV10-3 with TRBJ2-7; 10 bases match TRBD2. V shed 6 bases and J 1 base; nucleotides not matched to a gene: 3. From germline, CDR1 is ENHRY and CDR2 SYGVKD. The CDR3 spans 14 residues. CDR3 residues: CAISRSGGSYEQYF. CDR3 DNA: TGTGCCATCAGCCGTAGCGGGGGGTCCTACGAGCAGTACTTC.

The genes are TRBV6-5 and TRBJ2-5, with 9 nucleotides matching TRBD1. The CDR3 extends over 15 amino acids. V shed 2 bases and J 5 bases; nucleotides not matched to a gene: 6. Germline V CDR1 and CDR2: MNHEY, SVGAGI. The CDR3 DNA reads TGTGCCAGCAGTTACGACGGGACAGGGTGGGAGACCCAGTACTTC. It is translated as CASSYDGTGWETQYF.

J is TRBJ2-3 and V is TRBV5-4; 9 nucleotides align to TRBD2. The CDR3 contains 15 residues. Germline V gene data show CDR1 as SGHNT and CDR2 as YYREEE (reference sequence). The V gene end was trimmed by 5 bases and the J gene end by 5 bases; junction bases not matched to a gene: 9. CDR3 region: CASRIAGAPQDTQYF. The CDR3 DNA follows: TGTGCCAGCAGAATAGCGGGGGCCCCCCAAGATACGCAGTATTTT.

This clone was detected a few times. CDR3 loop: CASSSTDRVAFF. The CDR3 DNA reads TGTGCCAGCAGTTCGACGGACAGGGTGGCTTTCTTT. The chain uses TRBV27 and TRBJ1-1; 8 bases align to TRBD1. The trim removed 4 bases at V and 11 bases at J, leaving 6 bases unmatched. Germline lookup yields CDR1 MNHEY and CDR2 SMNVEV (reference sequence). The CDR3 extends over 12 amino acids.

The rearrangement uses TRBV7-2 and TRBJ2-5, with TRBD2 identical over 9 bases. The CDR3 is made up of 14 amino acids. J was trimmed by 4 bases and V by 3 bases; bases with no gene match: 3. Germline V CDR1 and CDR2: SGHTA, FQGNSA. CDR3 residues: CASSFGLARETQYF. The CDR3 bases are TGTGCCAGCAGCTTTGGACTAGCGCGAGAGACCCAGTACTTC.

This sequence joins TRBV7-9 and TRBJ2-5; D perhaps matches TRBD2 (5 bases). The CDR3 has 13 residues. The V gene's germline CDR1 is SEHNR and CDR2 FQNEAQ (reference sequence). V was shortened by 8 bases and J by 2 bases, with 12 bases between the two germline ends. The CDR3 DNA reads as TGTGCCAGCCGGCCCGGGGATCAAGAGACCCAGTACTTC. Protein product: CASRPGDQETQYF.

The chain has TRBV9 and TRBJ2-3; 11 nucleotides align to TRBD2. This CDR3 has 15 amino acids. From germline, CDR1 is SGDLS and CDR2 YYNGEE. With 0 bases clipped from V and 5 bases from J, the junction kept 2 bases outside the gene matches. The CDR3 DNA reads TGTGCCAGCAGCGTAGGTCTAGCGGGGGGAGATACGCAGTATTTT. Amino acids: CASSVGLAGGDTQYF. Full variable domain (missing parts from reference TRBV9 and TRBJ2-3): DSGVTQTPKHLITATGQRVTLRCSPRSGDLSVYWYQQSLDQGLQFLIQYYNGEERAKGNILERFSAQQFPDLHSELNLSSLELGDSALYFCASSVGLAGGDTQYFGPGTRLTVL.

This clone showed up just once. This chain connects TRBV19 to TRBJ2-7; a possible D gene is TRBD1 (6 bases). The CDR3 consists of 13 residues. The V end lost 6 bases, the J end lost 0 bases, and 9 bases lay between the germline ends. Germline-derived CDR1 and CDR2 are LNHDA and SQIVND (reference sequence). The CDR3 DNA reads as TGTGCCAGTAGCCTGGACAGCTCCTACGAGCAGTACTTC. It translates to CASSLDSSYEQYF.

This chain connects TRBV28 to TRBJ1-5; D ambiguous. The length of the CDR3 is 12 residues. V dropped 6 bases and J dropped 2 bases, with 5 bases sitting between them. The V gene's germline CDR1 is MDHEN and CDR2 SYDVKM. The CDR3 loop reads CASRERNQPQHF. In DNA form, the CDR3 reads TGTGCCAGCAGAGAGCGCAATCAGCCCCAGCATTTT.

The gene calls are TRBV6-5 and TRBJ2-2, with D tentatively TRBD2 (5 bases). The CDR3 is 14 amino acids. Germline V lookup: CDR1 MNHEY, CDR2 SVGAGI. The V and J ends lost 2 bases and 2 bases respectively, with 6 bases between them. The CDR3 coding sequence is TGTGCCAGCAGTTACGGAGGAAACACCGGGGAGCTGTTTTTT. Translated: CASSYGGNTGELFF.

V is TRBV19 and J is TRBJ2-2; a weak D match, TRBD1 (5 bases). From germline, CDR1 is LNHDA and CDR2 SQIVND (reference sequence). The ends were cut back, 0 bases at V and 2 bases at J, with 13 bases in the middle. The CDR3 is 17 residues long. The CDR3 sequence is CASSIDPGRANTGELFF. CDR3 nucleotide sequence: TGTGCCAGTAGTATAGATCCGGGCAGGGCAAACACCGGGGAGCTGTTTTTT.

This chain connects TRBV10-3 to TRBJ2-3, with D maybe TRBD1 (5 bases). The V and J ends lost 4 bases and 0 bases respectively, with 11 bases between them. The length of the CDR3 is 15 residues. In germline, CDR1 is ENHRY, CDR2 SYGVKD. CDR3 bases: TGTGCCATCAGTGGTGCAGGGCAAAGCACAGATACGCAGTATTTT. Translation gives CAISGAGQSTDTQYF.

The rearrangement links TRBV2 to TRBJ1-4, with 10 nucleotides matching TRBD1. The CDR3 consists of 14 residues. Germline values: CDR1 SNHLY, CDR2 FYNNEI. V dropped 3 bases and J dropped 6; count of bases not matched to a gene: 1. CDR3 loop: CASSDGTGDEKLFF. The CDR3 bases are TGTGCCAGCAGTGATGGGACAGGGGATGAAAAACTGTTTTTT.

CDR3 DNA: TGTGCCAGCAGCGTAGAAGGGGTCCGCACAGATACGCAGTATTTT. Encoded protein: CASSVEGVRTDTQYF. The chain has TRBV9 and TRBJ2-3, with a tentative D call TRBD1 (5 bases). The germline CDR1 and CDR2 sequences are SGDLS and YYNGEE. V shed 0 bases and J shed 1 base, with 9 bases lying between them. This CDR3 comprises 15 residues.